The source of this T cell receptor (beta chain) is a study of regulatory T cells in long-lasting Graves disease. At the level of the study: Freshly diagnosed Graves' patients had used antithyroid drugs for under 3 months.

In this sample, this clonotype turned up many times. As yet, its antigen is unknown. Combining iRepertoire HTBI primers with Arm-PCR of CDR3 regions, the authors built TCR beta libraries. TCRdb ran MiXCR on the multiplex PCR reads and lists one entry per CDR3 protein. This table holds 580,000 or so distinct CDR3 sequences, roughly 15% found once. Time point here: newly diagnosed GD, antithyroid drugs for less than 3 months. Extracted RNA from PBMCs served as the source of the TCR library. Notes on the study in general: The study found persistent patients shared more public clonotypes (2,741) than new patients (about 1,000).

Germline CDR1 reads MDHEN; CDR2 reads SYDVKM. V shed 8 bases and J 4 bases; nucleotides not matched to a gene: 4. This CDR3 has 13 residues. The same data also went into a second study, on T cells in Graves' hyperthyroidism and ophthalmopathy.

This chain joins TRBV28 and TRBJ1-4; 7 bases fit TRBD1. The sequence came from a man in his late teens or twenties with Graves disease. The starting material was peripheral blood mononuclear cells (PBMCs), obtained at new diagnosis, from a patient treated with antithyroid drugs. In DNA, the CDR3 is TGTGCCAGCTCACAGGGGCATAATGAAAAACTGTTTTTT. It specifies CASSQGHNEKLFF. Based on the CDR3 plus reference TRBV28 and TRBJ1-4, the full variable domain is DVKVTQSSRYLVKRTGEKVFLECVQDMDHENMFWYRQDPGLGLRLIYFSYDVKMKEKGDIPEGYSVSREKKERFSLILESASTNQTSMYLCASSQGHNEKLFFGSGTQLSVL.